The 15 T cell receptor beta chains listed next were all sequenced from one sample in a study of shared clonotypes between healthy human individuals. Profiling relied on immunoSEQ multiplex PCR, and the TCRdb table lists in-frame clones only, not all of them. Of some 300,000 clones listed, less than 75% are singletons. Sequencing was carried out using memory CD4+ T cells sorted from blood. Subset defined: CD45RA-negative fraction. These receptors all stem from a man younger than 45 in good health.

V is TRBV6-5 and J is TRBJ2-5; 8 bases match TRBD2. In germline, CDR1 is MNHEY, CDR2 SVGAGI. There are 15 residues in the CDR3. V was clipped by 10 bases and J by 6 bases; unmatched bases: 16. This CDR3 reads CAIGGVAGGRQTQYF. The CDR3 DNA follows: TGTGCCATAGGGGGGGTGGCGGGAGGTCGCCAGACCCAGTACTTC.

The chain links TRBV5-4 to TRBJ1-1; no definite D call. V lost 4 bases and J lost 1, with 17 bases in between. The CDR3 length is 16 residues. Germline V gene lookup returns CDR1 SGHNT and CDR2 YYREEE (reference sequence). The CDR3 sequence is CASSPMRGAGNTEAFF. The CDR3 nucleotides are TGTGCCAGCAGCCCAATGCGTGGTGCCGGGAACACTGAAGCTTTCTTT.

The CDR3 DNA sequence: TGTGCCAGCAGCCCAACGGGACGTCTCTCTGGAAACACCATATATTTT. The encoded protein is CASSPTGRLSGNTIYF. The genes are TRBV16 and TRBJ1-3; TRBD1 is a possible D gene (5 bases). The germline gives CDR1 KGHSY, CDR2 FQNENV. Deletions cut 4 bases from V and 0 bases from J, with 13 bases between. This CDR3 is 16 amino acids long.

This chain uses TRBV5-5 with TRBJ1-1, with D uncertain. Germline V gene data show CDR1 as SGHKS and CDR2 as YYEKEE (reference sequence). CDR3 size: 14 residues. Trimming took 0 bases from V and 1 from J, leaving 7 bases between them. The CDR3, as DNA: TGTGCCAGCAGCTTGGGGCGGGCGAACACTGAAGCTTTCTTT. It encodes CASSLGRANTEAFF.

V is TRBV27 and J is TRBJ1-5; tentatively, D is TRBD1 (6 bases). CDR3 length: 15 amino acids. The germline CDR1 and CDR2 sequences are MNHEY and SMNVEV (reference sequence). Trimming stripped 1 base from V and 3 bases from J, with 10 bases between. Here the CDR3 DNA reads TGTGCCAGCAGTTTATTGGGGACAACCAATCAGCCCCAGCATTTT. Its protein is CASSLLGTTNQPQHF.

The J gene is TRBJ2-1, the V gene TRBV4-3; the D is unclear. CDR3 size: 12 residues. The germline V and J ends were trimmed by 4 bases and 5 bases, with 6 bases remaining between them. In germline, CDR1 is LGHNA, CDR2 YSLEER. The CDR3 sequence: CASSLPDNEQFF. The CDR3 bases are TGCGCCAGCAGCCTTCCTGACAATGAGCAGTTCTTC.

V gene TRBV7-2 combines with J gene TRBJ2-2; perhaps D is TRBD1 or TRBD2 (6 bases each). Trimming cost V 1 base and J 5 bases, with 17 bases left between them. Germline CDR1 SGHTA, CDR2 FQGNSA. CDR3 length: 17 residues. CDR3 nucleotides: TGTGCCAGCAGCTTAGATTTGGACAGAGGAGGGACCGGGGAGCTGTTTTTT. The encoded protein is CASSLDLDRGGTGELFF. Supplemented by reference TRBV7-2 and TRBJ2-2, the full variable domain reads GAGVSQSPSNKVTEKGKDVELRCDPISGHTALYWYRQSLGQGLEFLIYFQGNSAPDKSGLPSDRFSAERTGGSVSTLTIQRTQQEDSAVYLCASSLDLDRGGTGELFFGEGSRLTVL.

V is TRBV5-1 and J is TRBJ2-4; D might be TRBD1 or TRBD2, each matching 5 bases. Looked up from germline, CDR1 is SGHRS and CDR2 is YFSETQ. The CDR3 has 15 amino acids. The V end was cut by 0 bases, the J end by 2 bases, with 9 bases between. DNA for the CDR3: TGCGCCAGCAGCTTGGACGGGGCCTCCAAAAACATTCAGTACTTC. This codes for CASSLDGASKNIQYF.

The DNA of the CDR3 is TGTGCCAGCAGTTACCTGAACACCGGGGAGCTGTTTTTT. It is translated as CASSYLNTGELFF. V is TRBV6-6 and J is TRBJ2-2, with D unclear. Germline V gene lookup returns CDR1 MNHNY and CDR2 SVGAGI (reference sequence). The CDR3 contains 13 residues. The ends were cut back, 2 bases at V and 1 base at J, with 2 bases in the middle.

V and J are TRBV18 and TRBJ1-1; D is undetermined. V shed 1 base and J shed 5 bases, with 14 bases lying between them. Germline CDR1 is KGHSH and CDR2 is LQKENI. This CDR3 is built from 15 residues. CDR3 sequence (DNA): TGTGCCAGCTCACCACGGTCGAGCGGGTTGACTGAAGCTTTCTTT. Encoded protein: CASSPRSSGLTEAFF.

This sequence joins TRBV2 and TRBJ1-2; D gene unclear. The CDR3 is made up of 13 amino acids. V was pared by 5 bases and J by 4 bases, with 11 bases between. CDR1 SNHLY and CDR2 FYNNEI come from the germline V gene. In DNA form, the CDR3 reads TGTGCCAGCAGTAGGGATGAGGTCTATGGCTACACCTTC. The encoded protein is CASSRDEVYGYTF.

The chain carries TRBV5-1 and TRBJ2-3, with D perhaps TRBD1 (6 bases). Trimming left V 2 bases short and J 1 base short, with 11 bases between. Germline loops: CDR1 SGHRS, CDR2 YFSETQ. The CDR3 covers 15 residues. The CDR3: CASSLRGTRTDTQYF. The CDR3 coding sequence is TGCGCCAGCAGCTTAAGGGGGACACGCACAGATACGCAGTATTTT. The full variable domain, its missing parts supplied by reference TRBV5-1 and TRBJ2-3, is KAGVTQTPRYLIKTRGQQVTLSCSPISGHRSVSWYQQTPGQGLQFLFEYFSETQRNKGNFPGRFSGRQFSNSRSEMNVSTLELGDSALYLCASSLRGTRTDTQYFGPGTRLTVL.

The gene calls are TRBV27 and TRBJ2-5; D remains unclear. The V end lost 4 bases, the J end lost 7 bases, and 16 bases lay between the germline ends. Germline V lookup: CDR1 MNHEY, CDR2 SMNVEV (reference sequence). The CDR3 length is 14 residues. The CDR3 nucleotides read TGTGCCAGCAGTTCGGACCGTACGAAGTTGACCCAGTACTTC. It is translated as CASSSDRTKLTQYF.

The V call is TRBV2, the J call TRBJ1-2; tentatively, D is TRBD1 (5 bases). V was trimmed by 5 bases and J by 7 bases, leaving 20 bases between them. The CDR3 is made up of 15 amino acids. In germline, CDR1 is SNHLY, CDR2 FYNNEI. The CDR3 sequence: CASSLLGRGAGGYTF. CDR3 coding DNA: TGTGCCAGCAGTCTCCTGGGGAGGGGCGCGGGTGGCTACACCTTC.

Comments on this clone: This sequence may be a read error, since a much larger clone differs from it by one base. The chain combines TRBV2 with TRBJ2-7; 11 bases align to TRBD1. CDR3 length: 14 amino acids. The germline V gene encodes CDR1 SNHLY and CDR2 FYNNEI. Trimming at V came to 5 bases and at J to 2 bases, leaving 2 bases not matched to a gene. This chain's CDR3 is CASSPGQGAYEQYF. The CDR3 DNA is TGTGCCAGCAGTCCGGGACAGGGGGCCTACGAGCAGTACTTC.